The rows below give T cell receptor beta chains drawn from one sample of a study of HIV-infected patients and healthy controls. TCRdb fed the 5' RACE reads into MiXCR, producing one record per CDR3 protein. The profile shows approximately 25,000 distinct CDR3 sequences, more than 7.5% of them singletons. Sequencing was carried out using blood. The origin of the receptors is an adult in good health. Both conserved end residues are part of each CDR3. Each record gives: D gene, clone size, J gene, V gene, CDR3 protein, CDR3 DNA. A D gene is named only where the DNA matches it firmly. Rows may omit the clone size; those that give it use once, few, many or a size class.

d_gene: NA
abundance: medium-sized
j_gene: TRBJ1-5
v_gene: TRBV4-2
CDR3aa: CASSQAGQYSNQPQHF
CDR3nt: TGTGCCAGCAGCCAAGCGGGGCAGTATAGCAATCAGCCCCAGCATTTT

d_gene: TRBD2
abundance: many
j_gene: TRBJ2-3
v_gene: TRBV20-1
CDR3aa: CSARDLSGGATDTQYF
CDR3nt: TGCAGTGCTAGAGATCTAAGCGGGGGGGCCACAGATACGCAGTATTTT

d_gene: NA
abundance: NA
j_gene: TRBJ2-1
v_gene: TRBV6-5
CDR3aa: CASWGGGTYNEQFF
CDR3nt: TGTGCCAGCTGGGGGGGGGGCACCTACAATGAGCAGTTCTTC

d_gene: NA
abundance: many
j_gene: TRBJ2-3
v_gene: TRBV5-4
CDR3aa: CASSLVGARGTDTQYF
CDR3nt: TGTGCCAGCAGCTTGGTGGGGGCGAGAGGCACAGATACGCAGTATTTT

d_gene: NA
abundance: NA
j_gene: TRBJ1-1
v_gene: TRBV14
CDR3aa: CASSPLGGWTEAFF
CDR3nt: TGTGCCAGCAGCCCCTTGGGCGGTTGGACTGAAGCTTTCTTT

d_gene: NA
abundance: many
j_gene: TRBJ1-1
v_gene: TRBV20-1
CDR3aa: CSASGFSNTEAFF
CDR3nt: TGCAGTGCTAGTGGGTTTAGCAACACTGAAGCTTTCTTT

d_gene: TRBD1
abundance: medium-sized
j_gene: TRBJ1-2
v_gene: TRBV5-1
CDR3aa: CASSPQGGGNYGYTF
CDR3nt: TGCGCCAGCAGCCCCCAGGGGGGCGGCAACTATGGCTACACCTTC

d_gene: TRBD2
abundance: few
j_gene: TRBJ2-5
v_gene: TRBV7-2
CDR3aa: CASTVGLAAQETQYF
CDR3nt: TGTGCCAGCACCGTTGGGCTAGCGGCACAAGAGACCCAGTACTTC

d_gene: NA
abundance: many
j_gene: TRBJ1-1
v_gene: TRBV6-6
CDR3aa: CASSYSPGFVWGTEAFF
CDR3nt: TGTGCCAGCAGTTACTCGCCAGGGTTCGTTTGGGGCACTGAAGCTTTCTTT

d_gene: NA
abundance: medium-sized
j_gene: TRBJ1-4
v_gene: TRBV6-5
CDR3aa: CASSNRRGLGEKLFF
CDR3nt: TGTGCCAGCAGCAATAGACGGGGTCTAGGTGAAAAACTGTTTTTT

d_gene: NA
abundance: many
j_gene: TRBJ1-1
v_gene: TRBV6-2/TRBV6-3
CDR3aa: CASSYGQLNTEAFF
CDR3nt: TGTGCCAGCAGTTACGGGCAGTTGAACACTGAAGCTTTCTTT

d_gene: NA
abundance: many
j_gene: TRBJ2-1
v_gene: TRBV20-1
CDR3aa: CSAYYSEQFF
CDR3nt: TGCAGTGCTTACTACAGTGAGCAGTTCTTC

d_gene: NA
abundance: NA
j_gene: TRBJ2-2
v_gene: TRBV20-1
CDR3aa: CSASTGGNIGELFF
CDR3nt: TGCAGTGCTAGTACTGGGGGCAATATCGGGGAGCTGTTTTTT

d_gene: NA
abundance: few
j_gene: TRBJ1-6
v_gene: TRBV12-3/TRBV12-4
CDR3aa: CASSLGLGNNSPLHF
CDR3nt: TGTGCCAGCAGTTTAGGGCTGGGGAATAATTCACCCCTCCACTTT

d_gene: NA
abundance: many
j_gene: TRBJ1-1
v_gene: TRBV15
CDR3aa: CATSTSLRGRGAEAFF
CDR3nt: TGTGCCACCAGCACGAGTCTCAGGGGAAGAGGCGCTGAAGCTTTCTTT

d_gene: NA
abundance: NA
j_gene: TRBJ2-1
v_gene: TRBV7-8
CDR3aa: CASSLAWAGTYNEQFF
CDR3nt: TGTGCCAGCAGCTTAGCGTGGGCAGGGACTTACAATGAGCAGTTCTTC